These T cell receptor beta chains were read from a single sample in a study of blood T cell repertoires in COVID-19. The protocol was immunoSEQ multiplex PCR, while the TCRdb copy is restricted to in-frame clones and leaves out a portion. Of more than 300,000 clones listed, over 85% are singletons. Sequenced: peripheral blood. The receptors were gathered from a woman aged 25 to 39 with COVID-19, enrolled during active disease. Each CDR3 is given with its conserved first and last residue. Each record gives: D gene, J gene, V gene, CDR3 protein. D genes are given only for firm matches.

>TRBD1|TRBJ1-2|TRBV30
CAWATGGAYGYTF
>-|TRBJ1-2|TRBV24-1
CATSDFDYNYGYTF
>-|TRBJ2-1|TRBV4-1
CASSQDQKSHNEQFF
>-|TRBJ1-1|TRBV12-5
CASGKGVSTEAFF
>TRBD1|TRBJ2-3|TRBV18
CASSTRTGGMDTQYF
>TRBD2|TRBJ2-3|TRBV7-2
CASSSRTSGGAVTQYF
>TRBD2|TRBJ2-7|TRBV7-2
CASSLGEGLAGAYEQYF
>-|TRBJ1-2|TRBV4-2
CASSQEGRTGRGGGYTF
>TRBD1|TRBJ1-2|TRBV5-5
CASSPRQGPVYGYTF
>-|TRBJ2-1|TRBV7-9
CASSYRDMDYNEQFF
>TRBD2|TRBJ2-2|TRBV6-5
CASSRTGLAAGELFF
>TRBD1|TRBJ1-1|TRBV2
CASRAGGGNTEAFF
>-|TRBJ1-4|TRBV7-9
CASSLVSRGDEKLFF
>-|TRBJ1-4|TRBV4-3
CASSHLRDSTNEKLFF
>TRBD1|TRBJ2-5|TRBV6-2/TRBV6-3
CASSSRTGGETQYF
>TRBD1|TRBJ1-4|TRBV5-5
CASSFRQGDATNEKLFF
>TRBD2|TRBJ2-3|TRBV2
CAISGGDTDTQYF
>TRBD1|TRBJ1-5|TRBV6-6
CASSYSGTGAQPTQHF
>-|TRBJ1-2|TRBV5-4
CASTSLGRTTNYGYTF
>-|TRBJ1-1|TRBV6-2/TRBV6-3
CASSSIEMDTEAFF
>TRBD2|TRBJ2-1|TRBV7-9
CASSPTSGGFYEQFF
>-|TRBJ2-1|TRBV5-6
CASSALPKGSNEQFF
>TRBD1|TRBJ1-1|TRBV7-8
CASSQTITGTVQFEAFF
>TRBD1|TRBJ1-1|TRBV6-2/TRBV6-3
CASSTTGGTEAFF
>TRBD2|TRBJ2-1|TRBV7-2
CASSLGGTNSYNEQFF
>-|TRBJ1-3|TRBV15
CATSREANTIYF
>-|TRBJ1-1|TRBV10-2
CASRQGMNTEAFF
>TRBD1|TRBJ2-7|TRBV7-9
CASSAFPGQGFYEQYF
>TRBD1|TRBJ1-6|TRBV25-1
CASSEWAGGNSPLHF
>TRBD1|TRBJ1-4|TRBV7-2
CASSAGTVATTNEKLFF
>TRBD1|TRBJ2-7|TRBV24-1
CATSRTGGEQYF
>TRBD1|TRBJ1-2|TRBV5-8
CASSFGQGAEGYTF
>-|TRBJ2-3|TRBV7-2
CASSSQFSDTQYF
>TRBD1|TRBJ1-2|TRBV5-4
CASHTGGNYGYTF
>TRBD1|TRBJ1-3|TRBV7-9
CATPGGGRSGNTIYF
>TRBD1|TRBJ1-2|TRBV3-1/TRBV3-2
CASSPVAGQGFYTF
>-|TRBJ1-2|TRBV11-2
CASSLVAGHYGYTF
>-|TRBJ2-1|TRBV5-1
CASSPVTGFAYNEQFF
>-|TRBJ1-3|TRBV11-3
CASSPLIGNTIYF
>-|TRBJ2-3|TRBV9
CASSGFWASTDTQYF
>-|TRBJ1-1|TRBV19
CASSHRGDTEAFF
>-|TRBJ2-1|TRBV6-6
CASTLTGSLAYNEQFF
>-|TRBJ2-7|TRBV6-2/TRBV6-3
CASSRDWREQYF
>-|TRBJ2-7|TRBV5-4
CASSFRGGDPGEQYF